Only a few counts were recorded for the clone carrying this T cell receptor (beta chain). The antigen is unknown. This sample was taken from a study of CD8+ T cells in alopecia areata. Study-wide results and caveats: Affected scalp, especially in alopecia totalis/universalis, had a higher clonality than normal scalp did. Scalp data also include sequences from resident alphabeta T cells of normal skin.

Once RNA had been extracted, it was reverse transcribed into cDNA to act as the sequencing template. TCRdb's table, derived via immunoSEQ multiplex PCR, lists solely in-frame clones and lacks some. This sample has more than 100,000 clones, with approximately 52% found just once. V shed 6 bases and J shed 0 bases, with 19 bases lying between them. The V gene's germline CDR1 is SQVTM and CDR2 ANQGSEA. CDR3 length: 16 amino acids. What was sequenced was CD4+ T cells sorted from blood. V usage is TRBV29-1 and J usage is TRBJ2-3; D remains ambiguous. The sequence derives from a human donor in good health. The CDR3 is CSVIGKRSLSTDTQYF. In DNA, the CDR3 is TGCAGCGTAATAGGAAAGCGCTCGCTCAGCACAGATACGCAGTATTTT.